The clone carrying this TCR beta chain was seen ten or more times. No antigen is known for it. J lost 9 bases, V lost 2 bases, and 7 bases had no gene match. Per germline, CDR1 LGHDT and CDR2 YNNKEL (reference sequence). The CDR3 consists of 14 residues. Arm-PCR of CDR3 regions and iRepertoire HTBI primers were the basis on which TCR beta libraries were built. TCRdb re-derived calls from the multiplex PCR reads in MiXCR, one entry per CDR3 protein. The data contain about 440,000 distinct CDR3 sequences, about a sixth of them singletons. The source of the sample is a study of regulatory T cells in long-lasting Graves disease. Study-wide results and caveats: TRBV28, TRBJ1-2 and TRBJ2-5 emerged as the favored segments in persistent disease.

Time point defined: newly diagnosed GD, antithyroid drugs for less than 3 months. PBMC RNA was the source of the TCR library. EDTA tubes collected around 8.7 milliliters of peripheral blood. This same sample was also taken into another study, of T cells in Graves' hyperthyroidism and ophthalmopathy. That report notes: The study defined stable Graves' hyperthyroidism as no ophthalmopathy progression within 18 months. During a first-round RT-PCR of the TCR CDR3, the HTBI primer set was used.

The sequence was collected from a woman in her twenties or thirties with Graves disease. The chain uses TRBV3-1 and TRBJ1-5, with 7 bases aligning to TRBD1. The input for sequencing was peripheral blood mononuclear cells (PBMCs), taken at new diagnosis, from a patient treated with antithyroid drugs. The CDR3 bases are TGTGCCAGCAGCCAAAATACAGGGGCAGTGCCCCAGCATTTT. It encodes CASSQNTGAVPQHF. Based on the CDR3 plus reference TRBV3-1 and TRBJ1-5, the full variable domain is DTAVSQTPKYLVTQMGNDKSIKCEQNLGHDTMYWYKQDSKKFLKIMFSYNNKELIINETVPNRFSPKSPDKAHLNLHINSLELGDSAVYFCASSQNTGAVPQHFGDGTRLSIL.